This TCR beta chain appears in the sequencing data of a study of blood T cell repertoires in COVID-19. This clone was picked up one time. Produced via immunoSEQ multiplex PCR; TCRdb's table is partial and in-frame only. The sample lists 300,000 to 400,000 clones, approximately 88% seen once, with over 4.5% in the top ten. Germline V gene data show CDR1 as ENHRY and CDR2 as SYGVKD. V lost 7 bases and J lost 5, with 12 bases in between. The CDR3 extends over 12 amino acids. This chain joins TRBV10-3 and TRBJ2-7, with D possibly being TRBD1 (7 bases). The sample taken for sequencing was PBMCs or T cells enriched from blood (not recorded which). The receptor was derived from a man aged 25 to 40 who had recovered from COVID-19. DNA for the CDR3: TGTGCCATCACCTCCAGGGGGGACGAGCAGTACTTC. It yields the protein CAITSRGDEQYF.